This T cell receptor (beta chain) was sequenced during a study of blood T cell repertoires in COVID-19. Study overall: Nucleic acid was either cDNA or gDNA, and it came from T cells, B-cell-depleted T cells, or PBMCs.

The protocol was immunoSEQ multiplex PCR, while the TCRdb copy is restricted to in-frame clones and leaves out a portion. The profile shows 200,000 to 250,000 clones, about 85% of them singletons. The CDR3 has 20 amino acids. The germline CDR1 and CDR2 sequences are LGHNA and YSLEER. J was trimmed by 3 bases and V by 1 base; bases with no gene match: 17. The chain is built from TRBV4-3 and TRBJ2-3, with 9 bases that match TRBD2. Sequences were obtained from peripheral blood. The clonotype was recovered from a woman aged 45-65 years with COVID-19, enrolled during active disease. The CDR3 reads CASSQVGARGGAMVTDTQYF. CDR3 DNA sequence: TGCGCCAGCAGCCAAGTTGGCGCTCGCGGGGGGGCCATGGTTACAGATACGCAGTATTTT.